Listed below are T cell receptor beta chains from one sample, sequenced in a study of CD8 T cells in ankylosing spondylitis. TCRdb itself ran the 5' RACE reads through MiXCR, one entry per CDR3 protein. The repertoire consists of tens of thousands of distinct CDR3 sequences, with 10% to 13% occurring once and the leading ten covering about a sixth. The specimen sequenced was blood, either unsorted or a sorted T cell fraction (not recorded which). The receptors shown here come from a male donor with ankylosing spondylitis or in good health (not recorded which). The conserved cysteine and the conserved F or W are not part of the CDR3 here. Each record gives: V gene, clone size, D gene, CDR3 protein. A D gene is named only where the DNA matches it firmly. Clone size is shown for a subset of rows, as once, few, many or a class of expanded clone.

TRBV6-1,many,TRBD2,ASSEVGLAGDNEQF
TRBV9,many,NA,ASSVARGLYETQY
TRBV20-1,many,TRBD2,SAGLASSYEQY
TRBV4-3,few,TRBD2,ASSQEGRAGGPNEQF
TRBV7-2,many,NA,ASSRRQGGGRNTEAF
TRBV18,NA,TRBD1,ASSTGQTAGANVLT
TRBV5-1,many,TRBD2,ASSLASGTSGRRANEQF
TRBV24-1,many,NA,ATSEPQTGEAF
TRBV6-1,many,NA,ATMDQNTGELF
TRBV7-3,many,TRBD1,ASSSGQTTDTQY
TRBV14,many,NA,ASSQAPYEQY
TRBV18,NA,NA,ASSPAFSLDTQY
TRBV11-1,many,NA,ASSLGAAKGDTQY
TRBV6-2/TRBV6-3,many,TRBD1,ASSYSPGQGWRGQF
TRBV6-4,many,NA,ASSNRAETGELF
TRBV1,few,NA,TSSPTRGGPDTQY
TRBV12-3/TRBV12-4,many,NA,ASSVDPEGTQY
TRBV20-1,many,NA,SARGGTLPEQY
TRBV2,few,NA,ARAVNTGELF
TRBV5-1,many,NA,ASSLAGLPSHEQY
TRBV29-1,many,TRBD2,SGLGEGTYEQY
TRBV5-1,many,TRBD2,ASSLETSGSSDTQY
TRBV3-1,NA,TRBD1,ASSQGTGRVNEQY
TRBV10-2,many,TRBD2,ASRLAGEIYEQY
TRBV2,many,TRBD2,ASSEFLAGGPLGTDTQY
TRBV19,NA,TRBD2,ASRVGLGGVNEQF
TRBV20-1,many,NA,SARGTGELF
TRBV29-1,many,NA,SVDLNQETQY
TRBV20-1,NA,NA,SASSRGGYGYT
TRBV7-6,NA,TRBD2,ASSLGLAGAQDTQY
TRBV4-3,many,NA,ASSPPDREGPY
TRBV11-1,many,TRBD1,ASSSRGQGGSSGNTIY
TRBV28,NA,TRBD1,ASSAPGQSYEQY
TRBV6-2/TRBV6-3,many,TRBD2,ASSYKAGGPYEQY
TRBV7-2,many,TRBD2,ASSLWARGSSYNEQF
TRBV27,many,NA,ASSFRAGALYEQY
TRBV5-1,many,TRBD1,ASSPGTGPTGELV
TRBV6-1,many,TRBD1,ASSQTGNYGYT
TRBV12-3/TRBV12-4,many,NA,ASTVKVGGPGELF
TRBV19,few,TRBD1,ASSPRQGHAYEQY
TRBV4-1,few,NA,ASSQEFPRGVLPSSYNEQF
TRBV4-1,many,NA,ASSQDRTVGRGLF
TRBV20-1,many,NA,SANDRISYNEQF
TRBV9,many,TRBD2,ASSVGLAASTDTQY
TRBV2,NA,NA,ASSDVRDKNTEAF
TRBV6-1,NA,TRBD1,ASSTTGGTNEKLF
TRBV7-9,many,TRBD1,ASSLDAGTAGTDTQY
TRBV6-4,NA,NA,ASSDSKGTGANVLT
TRBV20-1,NA,NA,SAREKGFVYGYT
TRBV7-2,NA,NA,ASSLSRTSSYEQY
TRBV19,many,NA,ASSPVYASTDTQY